This T cell receptor beta chain appears in the sequencing data of a study of T cell clones after liver transplantation. Study information: Subjects received no induction therapy and standard immunosuppression until randomization at 12-24 months post-transplant.

The ends were cut back, 0 bases at V and 2 bases at J, with 7 bases in the middle. The germline gives CDR1 ENHRY, CDR2 SYGVKD. This CDR3 is built from 14 residues. Profiled with immunoSEQ multiplex PCR; TCRdb holds only in-frame clones, not every one. This sample has under 1,500 clones; 40% to 65% occur once, and the top ten carry about 17%. This clone was found a few times. Its antigen is unknown. TCRbeta sequences of proliferating CFSE-low MLR cells were labeled alloreactive. The sequence was obtained from a human patient who received a liver transplant. Some T cells may possibly be graft donor cells. The sample comprised CD4+ T cells from cultured PBMCs. The V gene is TRBV10-3, the J gene TRBJ2-5; no definite D call. For the CDR3, the DNA is TGTGCCATCAGTGAGTCTCGGTTACAAGAGACCCAGTACTTC. Protein sequence: CAISESRLQETQYF.